This T cell receptor beta chain appears in the sequencing data of a study of persistence of HIV-infected CD4 T cells. This was the immunoSEQ version 4 assay in survey mode. Each sample used up to 1 ug genomic DNA diluted to approximately 10 ng/uL. TCRdb's table, derived via immunoSEQ multiplex PCR, lists solely in-frame clones and lacks some. The sample carries 40,000 to 45,000 clones, around 90% recorded once. CDR3 length: 15 residues. Trimming pared 0 bases from V and 4 bases from J, leaving 12 bases between. Germline V gives CDR1 KGHSH, CDR2 LQKENI. Notes on this clone: Its antigen is not known.

Nonspecific anti-CD3/anti-CD28 bead stimulation represents the broad CD4+ T cell repertoire. Responding CD4+ T cells were sorted by upregulation of both CD40 ligand and CD69. Plasma HIV-1 RNA stayed below 50 copies/mL for at least 4 years. Study-level findings and limits: Compared with CD3/CD28-stimulated cells, CMV- and Gag-responding cells showed lower TCRbeta richness.

V usage is TRBV18 and J usage is TRBJ2-5; D is unclear. The receptor was derived from an adult man with HIV who was CMV-seropositive. The sample consisted of CD4+ T cells sorted from PBMCs after roughly 17-hour stimulation, taken from a patient who received antiretroviral therapy. The CDR3 DNA reads as TGTGCCAGCTCACCACCGAATTACCGAGGAGAGACCCAGTACTTC. It yields the protein CASSPPNYRGETQYF.